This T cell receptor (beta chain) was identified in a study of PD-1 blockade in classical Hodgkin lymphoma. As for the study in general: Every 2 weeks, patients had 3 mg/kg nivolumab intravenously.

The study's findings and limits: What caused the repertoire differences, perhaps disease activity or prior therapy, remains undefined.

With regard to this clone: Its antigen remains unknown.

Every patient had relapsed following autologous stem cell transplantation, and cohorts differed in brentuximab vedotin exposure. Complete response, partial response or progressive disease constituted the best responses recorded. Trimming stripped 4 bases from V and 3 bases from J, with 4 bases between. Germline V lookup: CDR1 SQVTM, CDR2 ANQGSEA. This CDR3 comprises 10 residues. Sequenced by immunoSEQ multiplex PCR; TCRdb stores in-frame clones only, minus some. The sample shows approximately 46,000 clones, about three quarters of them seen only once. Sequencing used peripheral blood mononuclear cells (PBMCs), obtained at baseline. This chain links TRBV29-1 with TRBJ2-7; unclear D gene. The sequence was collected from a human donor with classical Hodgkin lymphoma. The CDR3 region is CSVGGYEQYF. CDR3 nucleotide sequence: TGCAGCGTTGGGGGCTACGAGCAGTACTTC.